This T cell receptor beta chain was sequenced during a study of cytomegalovirus exposure and HLA in healthy donors. Amplification used 60 Vbeta primers and 13 Jbeta primers. Sequenced by immunoSEQ multiplex PCR; TCRdb stores in-frame clones only, minus some. The repertoire shows over 110,000 clones; the top ten hold about 0.96%. Germline trimming cut 3 bases from V and 8 bases from J; bases unmatched to any gene: 15. Germline assignment: CDR1 LGHNT and CDR2 FRNRAP. The CDR3 contains 18 residues. Study results and limitations: It was reported that TCR beta sequences correctly inferred the HLA-A and HLA-B alleles for most subjects. A prior analysis recorded that most TCR beta V segments were productive about 87% or about 30% of the time.

Regarding this clone: No antigen is known for it.

Those who donated were healthy bone marrow donors. This chain joins TRBV12-5 and TRBJ2-1, with 11 bases matching TRBD2. The receptor comes from a male donor in good health and CMV-seronegative. Specimen: PBMCs. This chain's CDR3 is CASGLSFSGTSGPYEQFF. As DNA, the CDR3 is TGTGCTAGTGGTTTAAGCTTTTCGGGGACTAGCGGACCGTATGAGCAGTTCTTC.